The 11 T cell receptor beta chains reported below all come from one sample, sequenced in a study of Ad26.COV2.S vaccination and SARS-CoV-2 variants. Repertoires were generated with immunoSEQ multiplex PCR, while TCRdb's copy carries only in-frame clones and drops some. Of a few hundred thousand clones in the sample, roughly 88% were seen once. Treatment noted: 15 to 20 received Ad26.COV2.S at low or high dose, single or two shots; roughly 5 received placebo; per-sample allocation not given. Each sample was drawn 63 days after the first injection (of vaccine or placebo). The sample was peripheral blood, taken in a trial of Ad26.COV2.S vaccine versus placebo. The receptor set was obtained from a person aged 18-65 years who received the Ad26.COV2.S COVID-19 vaccine or a placebo.

The V call is TRBV3-1 (or the pseudogene TRBV3-2), the J call TRBJ2-7; D is perhaps TRBD2 (6 bases). The CDR3 sequence is 15 residues long. Germline V gene data show CDR1 as LGHDT and CDR2 as YNNKEL (reference sequence). The V end lost 3 bases, the J end lost 6 bases, and 18 bases lay between the germline ends. The CDR3 is CASSHSRAGILEQYF. Written as DNA, the CDR3 is TGTGCCAGCAGCCATTCCCGGGCGGGGATTCTCGAGCAGTACTTC.

V gene TRBV18 combines with J gene TRBJ2-5; D gene uncertain. This CDR3 has 14 amino acids. Trimming pared 5 bases from V and 3 bases from J, leaving 13 bases between. The germline gives CDR1 KGHSH, CDR2 LQKENI. The chain's CDR3 is CASSSRAGEETQYF. In DNA form, the CDR3 reads TGTGCCAGCTCATCACGAGCAGGCGAAGAGACCCAGTACTTC.

The chain uses TRBV5-1 and TRBJ1-2; D ambiguous. The V end was cut by 5 bases, the J end by 3 bases, with 11 bases between. The CDR3 is 13 amino acids. Germline values: CDR1 SGHRS, CDR2 YFSETQ. The CDR3 loop reads CASRADGHYGYTF. In DNA, the CDR3 is TGCGCCAGCAGGGCGGACGGACACTATGGCTACACCTTC.

As concerns this clone: The sample carries other DNA sequences with the same CDR3. This chain's CDR3 is CASSLAGGGLYEQYF. CDR3 bases: TGTGCCAGCAGCTTAGCGGGGGGCGGTTTGTACGAGCAGTACTTC. The chain combines TRBV7-9 with TRBJ2-7; D may be TRBD1 or TRBD2 (6 bases each). The V and J ends lost 0 bases and 4 bases respectively, with 13 bases between them. The CDR3 is made up of 15 amino acids. The germline V gene encodes CDR1 SEHNR and CDR2 FQNEAQ (reference sequence).

This clone showed up many times. This chain uses TRBV27 with TRBJ1-2; no firm D call. The ends were cut back, 4 bases at V and 6 bases at J, with 18 bases in the middle. The CDR3 spans 15 residues. Germline V gives CDR1 MNHEY, CDR2 SMNVEV (reference sequence). DNA of the CDR3: TGTGCCAGCAGTTCGCTATCGGGCGCAATAAATGGCTACACCTTC. This gives the protein CASSSLSGAINGYTF.

This clone was recorded once. The V call is TRBV7-6, the J call TRBJ2-6; 9 nucleotides line up with TRBD1. The junction had 9 bases not matched to a gene; V was cut back by 4 bases and J by 2 bases. The CDR3 has 18 residues. Germline loops: CDR1 SGHVS, CDR2 FNYEAQ. The CDR3 coding sequence is TGTGCCAGCAGCTCACGAACAGGGGGCGAACCTGGGGCCAACGTCCTGACTTTC. It is translated as CASSSRTGGEPGANVLTF.

The chain recombines TRBV28 with TRBJ2-1, with 8 positions matching TRBD2. Germline CDR1 reads MDHEN; CDR2 reads SYDVKM. J was trimmed by 7 bases and V by 6 bases; bases with no gene match: 20. This CDR3 is built from 18 residues. The CDR3 region is CASRPRLATRGDFNEQFF. CDR3 nucleotides: TGTGCCAGCAGACCCCGACTAGCGACTCGGGGAGATTTTAATGAGCAGTTCTTC.

The chain combines TRBV6-2 or TRBV6-3 with TRBJ2-2; D is ambiguous. The CDR3 totals 15 residues. Germline CDR1 reads MNHEY; CDR2 reads SVGEGT. Trimming left V 3 bases short and J 7 bases short, with 15 bases between. DNA of the CDR3: TGTGCCAGCAGTTATCTCAGGTTCCCCCGCGGGGAGCTGTTTTTT. It is translated as CASSYLRFPRGELFF.

This clone was seen a few times. This chain joins TRBV7-3 and TRBJ1-2; D remains ambiguous. Germline loops: CDR1 SGHTA, CDR2 FQGTGA. V lost 1 base to trimming and J lost 3 bases, with 6 bases between them. The CDR3 is 13 residues long. The CDR3 region is CASSLNEDYGYTF. CDR3 in DNA: TGTGCCAGCAGCTTAAATGAGGACTATGGCTACACCTTC.

The chain employs TRBV30 and TRBJ2-3; the match to TRBD2 covers 13 bases. This CDR3 region has 14 residues. The germline gives CDR1 GTSNPN, CDR2 SVGIG (reference sequence). The trim removed 7 bases at V and 1 base at J, leaving 2 bases unmatched. The CDR3 coding sequence is TGTGCCTCCGGGACTAGCGGGGGCACAGATACGCAGTATTTT. It is translated as CASGTSGGTDTQYF.

This clone was found once. The chain employs TRBV6-1 and TRBJ1-2; 7 bases line up with TRBD1. The trim removed 3 bases at V and 8 bases at J, leaving 6 bases unmatched. The CDR3 has 13 residues. The germline CDR1 and CDR2 sequences are MNHNS and SASEGT. The CDR3 sequence: CASSEARGKGYTF. The DNA of the CDR3 is TGTGCCAGCAGTGAGGCCAGGGGGAAAGGCTACACCTTC.